The 8 T cell receptor beta chains below were found in one sample sequenced in a study of cytomegalovirus exposure and HLA in healthy donors. The PCR ran on 60 Vbeta and 13 Jbeta primers. The table came from immunoSEQ multiplex PCR; TCRdb's copy has only in-frame clones and leaves some out. The sample yields 110,000 or so clones, approximately 80% seen once. The sequenced material came from PBMCs. Receptor source: a woman aged 25 to 39 in good health and CMV-seropositive.

This chain uses TRBV9 with TRBJ1-2; 9 bases map to TRBD1. CDR3 length: 14 amino acids. Germline CDR1 is SGDLS and CDR2 is YYNGEE. The J segment lost 8 bases and the V segment lost 0 bases, leaving 5 bases of the junction unmatched. DNA for the CDR3: TGTGCCAGCAGCGTAGTTGGGACAGGGAAGGGCTACACCTTC. Residues: CASSVVGTGKGYTF.

This chain links TRBV27 with TRBJ1-5; D is perhaps TRBD1 (5 bases). The ends were cut back, 10 bases at V and 1 base at J, with 11 bases in the middle. The CDR3 runs to 13 residues. CDR1 is MNHEY and CDR2 is SMNVEV in the germline V gene (reference sequence). This CDR3 reads CATQGGSNQPQHF. CDR3 sequence (DNA): TGTGCCACCCAGGGTGGGAGCAATCAGCCCCAGCATTTT.

This clone has only a few counts. This chain joins TRBV30 and TRBJ1-3; 7 bases align to TRBD1. V lost 4 bases to trimming and J lost 0 bases; unmatched junction nucleotides: 0. Germline V lookup: CDR1 GTSNPN, CDR2 SVGIG (reference sequence). The CDR3 extends over 13 amino acids. CDR3 sequence reads: CAWTGGSGNTIYF. In nucleotides, the CDR3 is TGTGCCTGGACAGGGGGCTCTGGAAACACCATATATTTT.

V and J are TRBV15 and TRBJ1-1, with D possibly TRBD1 on 6 matching bases. Between the trimmed V and J ends, which lost 4 bases and 4 bases, there was a span of 16 bases. Germline loops: CDR1 LNHNV, CDR2 YYDKDF (reference sequence). This CDR3 region has 15 residues. In DNA, the CDR3 is TGTGCCACCAGCACTAACAGGGTCGGAGGCACTGAAGCTTTCTTT. It codes for CATSTNRVGGTEAFF.

The rearrangement links TRBV10-2 to TRBJ1-2; 11 bases agree with TRBD1. The CDR3 spans 13 residues. J lost 6 bases, V lost 6 bases, and 3 bases had no gene match. Germline V gives CDR1 WSHSY, CDR2 SAAADI. In DNA form, the CDR3 reads TGCGCCAGCAGGGACAGGGGGCAGGATGGCTACACCTTC. It translates to CASRDRGQDGYTF.

Written as DNA, the CDR3 is TGTGCCAGCAGCGTCGACAGGTTTGAAGCTTTCTTT. Amino acid sequence: CASSVDRFEAFF. The chain couples TRBV5-4 to TRBJ1-1; tentative D call: TRBD1 (6 bases). CDR1 SGHNT and CDR2 YYREEE come from the germline V gene (reference sequence). The CDR3 totals 12 residues. V dropped 4 bases and J dropped 7 bases, with 11 bases sitting between them. Complete variable domain (other parts from reference TRBV5-4 and TRBJ1-1): ETGVTQSPTHLIKTRGQQVTLRCSSQSGHNTVSWYQQALGQGPQFIFQYYREEENGRGNFPPRFSGLQFPNYSSELNVNALELDDSALYLCASSVDRFEAFFGQGTRLTVV.

This clone was detected only a few times. The chain recombines TRBV30 with TRBJ1-5; D is possibly TRBD1 (6 bases). Looked up from germline, CDR1 is GTSNPN and CDR2 is SVGIG (reference sequence). Trimming removed 3 bases from V and 1 base from J, with 10 bases in between. The CDR3 contains 14 residues. The CDR3, as DNA: TGTGCCTGGAGCGAACAGGGAAGCAATCAGCCCCAGCATTTT. Protein product: CAWSEQGSNQPQHF.

The V call is TRBV7-9, the J call TRBJ2-1, with 9 bases identical to TRBD2. The CDR3 is 16 residues long. Germline V CDR1 and CDR2: SEHNR, FQNEAQ (reference sequence). Losses at the gene ends were 5 bases for V and 5 bases for J; bases not matched to a gene: 10. The CDR3 DNA follows: TGTGCCAGCAGCCCCTCGGGACTAGCAACAGACAATGAGCAGTTCTTC. Encoded protein: CASSPSGLATDNEQFF.